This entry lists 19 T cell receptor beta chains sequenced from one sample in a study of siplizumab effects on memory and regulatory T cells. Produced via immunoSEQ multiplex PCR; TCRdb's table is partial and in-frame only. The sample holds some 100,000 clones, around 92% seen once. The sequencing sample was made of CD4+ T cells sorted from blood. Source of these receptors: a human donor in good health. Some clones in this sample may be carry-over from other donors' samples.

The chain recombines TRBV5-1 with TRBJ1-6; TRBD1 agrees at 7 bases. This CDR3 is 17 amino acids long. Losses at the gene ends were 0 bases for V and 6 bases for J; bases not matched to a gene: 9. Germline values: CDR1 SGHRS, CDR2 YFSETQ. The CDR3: CASSLAGGAGGNSPLHF. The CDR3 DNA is TGCGCCAGCAGCTTGGCCGGTGGGGCAGGGGGTAATTCACCCCTCCACTTT. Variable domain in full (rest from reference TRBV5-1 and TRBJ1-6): KAGVTQTPRYLIKTRGQQVTLSCSPISGHRSVSWYQQTPGQGLQFLFEYFSETQRNKGNFPGRFSGRQFSNSRSEMNVSTLELGDSALYLCASSLAGGAGGNSPLHFGNGTRLTVT.

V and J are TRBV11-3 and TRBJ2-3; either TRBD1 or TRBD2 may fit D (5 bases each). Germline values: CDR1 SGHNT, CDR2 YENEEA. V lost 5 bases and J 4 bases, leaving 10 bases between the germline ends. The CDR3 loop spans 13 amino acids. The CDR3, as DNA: TGTGCCAGCAGCCCTGGGGGTTCAGATACGCAGTATTTT. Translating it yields CASSPGGSDTQYF.

The CDR3 DNA reads as TGTGCCAGCAGCTTTTACGGGAACACTGAAGCTTTCTTT. As protein: CASSFYGNTEAFF. The V gene is TRBV11-1, the J gene TRBJ1-1; D ambiguous. V lost 3 bases and J 1 base, leaving 6 bases between the germline ends. CDR1 and CDR2 (germline): SGHAT, FQDESV (reference sequence). The CDR3 is 13 residues long.

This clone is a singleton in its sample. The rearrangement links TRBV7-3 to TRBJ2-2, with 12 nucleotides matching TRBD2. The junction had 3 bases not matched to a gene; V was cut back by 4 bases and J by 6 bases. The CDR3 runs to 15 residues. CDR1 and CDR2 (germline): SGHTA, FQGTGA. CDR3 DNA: TGTGCCAGCAGCTCGACTAGCGGGAGATCCGGGGAGCTGTTTTTT. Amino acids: CASSSTSGRSGELFF.

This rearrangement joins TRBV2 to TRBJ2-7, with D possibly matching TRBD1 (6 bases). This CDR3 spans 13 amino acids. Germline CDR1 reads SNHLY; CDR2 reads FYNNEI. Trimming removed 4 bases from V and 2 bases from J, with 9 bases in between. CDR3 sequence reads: CASSVGQPYEQYF. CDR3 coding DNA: TGTGCCAGCAGTGTAGGACAGCCCTACGAGCAGTACTTC. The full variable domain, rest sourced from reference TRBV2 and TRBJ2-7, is EPEVTQTPSHQVTQMGQEVILRCVPISNHLYFYWYRQILGQKVEFLVSFYNNEISEKSEIFDDQFSVERPDGSNFTLKIRSTKLEDSAMYFCASSVGQPYEQYFGPGTRLTVT.

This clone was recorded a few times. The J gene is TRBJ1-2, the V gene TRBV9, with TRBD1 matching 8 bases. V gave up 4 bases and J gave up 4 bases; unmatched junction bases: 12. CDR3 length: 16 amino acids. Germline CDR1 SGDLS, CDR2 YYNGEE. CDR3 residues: CASSPPPQGAIYGYTF. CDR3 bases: TGTGCCAGCAGCCCACCCCCCCAGGGGGCTATCTATGGCTACACCTTC.

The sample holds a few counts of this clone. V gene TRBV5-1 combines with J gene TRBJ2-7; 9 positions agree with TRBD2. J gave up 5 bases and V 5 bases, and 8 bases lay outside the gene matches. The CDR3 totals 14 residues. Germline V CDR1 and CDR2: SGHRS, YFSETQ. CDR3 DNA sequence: TGCGCCAGCAGAACGAGCAGCGGGAGGCACGAGCAGTACTTC. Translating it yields CASRTSSGRHEQYF.

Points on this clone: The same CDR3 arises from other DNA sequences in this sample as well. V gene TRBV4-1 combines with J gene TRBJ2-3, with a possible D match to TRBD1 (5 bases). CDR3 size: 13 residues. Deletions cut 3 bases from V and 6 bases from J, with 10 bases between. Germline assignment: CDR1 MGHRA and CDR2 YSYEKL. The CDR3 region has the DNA TGCGCCAGCAGCCAGGAAGGGGCGGATACGCAGTATTTT. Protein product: CASSQEGADTQYF.

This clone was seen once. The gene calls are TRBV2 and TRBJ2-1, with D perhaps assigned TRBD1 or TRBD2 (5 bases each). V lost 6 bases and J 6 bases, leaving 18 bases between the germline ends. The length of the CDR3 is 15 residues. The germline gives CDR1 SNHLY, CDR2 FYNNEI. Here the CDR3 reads CASSPGRADRNEQFF. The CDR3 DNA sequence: TGTGCCAGCAGCCCGGGACGAGCGGATCGCAATGAGCAGTTCTTC.

CDR3 sequence: CASSLKTSGLSGDTQYF. In nucleotides, the CDR3 is TGTGCCAGCAGCTTAAAGACTAGCGGGCTCTCCGGGGATACGCAGTATTTT. The chain joins TRBV7-9 to TRBJ2-3; 10 nucleotides align to TRBD2. Germline V gene lookup returns CDR1 SEHNR and CDR2 FQNEAQ (reference sequence). CDR3 length: 17 amino acids. V lost 2 bases, J lost 6 bases, and 11 bases stayed unmatched. Filled out from reference TRBV7-9 and TRBJ2-3, the complete variable domain reads DTGVSQNPRHKITKRGQNVTFRCDPISEHNRLYWYRQTLGQGPEFLTYFQNEAQLEKSRLLSDRFSAERPKGSFSTLEIQRTEQGDSAMYLCASSLKTSGLSGDTQYFGPGTRLTVL.

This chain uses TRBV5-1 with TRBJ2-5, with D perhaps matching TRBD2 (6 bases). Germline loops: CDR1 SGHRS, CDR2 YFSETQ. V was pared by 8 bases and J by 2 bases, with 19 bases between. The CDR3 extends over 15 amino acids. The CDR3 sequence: CASSLIPSAQETQYF. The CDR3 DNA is TGCGCCAGTTCCCTGATCCCTAGCGCACAAGAGACCCAGTACTTC.

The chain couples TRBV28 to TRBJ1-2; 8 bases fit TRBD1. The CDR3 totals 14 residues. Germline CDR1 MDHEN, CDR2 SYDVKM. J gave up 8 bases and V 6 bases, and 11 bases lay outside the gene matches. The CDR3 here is CASRLPGQVKGYTF. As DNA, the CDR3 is TGTGCCAGCAGGTTACCGGGACAGGTAAAAGGCTACACCTTC.

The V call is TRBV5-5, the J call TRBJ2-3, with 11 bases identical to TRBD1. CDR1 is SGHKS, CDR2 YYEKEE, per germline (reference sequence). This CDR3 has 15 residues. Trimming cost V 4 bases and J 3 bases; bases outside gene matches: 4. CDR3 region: CASSIGTGGTDTQYF. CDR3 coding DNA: TGTGCCAGCAGCATAGGGACAGGGGGAACAGATACGCAGTATTTT.

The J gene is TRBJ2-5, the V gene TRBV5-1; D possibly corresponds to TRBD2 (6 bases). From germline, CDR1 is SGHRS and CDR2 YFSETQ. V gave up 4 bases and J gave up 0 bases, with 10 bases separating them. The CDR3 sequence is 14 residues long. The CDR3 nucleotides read TGCGCCAGCAGCGGCGGGACTTACCAAGAGACCCAGTACTTC. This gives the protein CASSGGTYQETQYF. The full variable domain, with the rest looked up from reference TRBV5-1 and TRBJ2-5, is KAGVTQTPRYLIKTRGQQVTLSCSPISGHRSVSWYQQTPGQGLQFLFEYFSETQRNKGNFPGRFSGRQFSNSRSEMNVSTLELGDSALYLCASSGGTYQETQYFGPGTRLLVL.

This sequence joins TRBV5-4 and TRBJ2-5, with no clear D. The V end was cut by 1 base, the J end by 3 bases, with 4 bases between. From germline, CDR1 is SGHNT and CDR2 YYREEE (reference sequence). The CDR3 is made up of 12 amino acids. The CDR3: CASSLQKETQYF. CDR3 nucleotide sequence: TGTGCCAGCAGCTTGCAAAAAGAGACCCAGTACTTC.

The CDR3 nucleotides are TGTGCCAGCAGCTTAAATGCGGGAGGGCCCGACGAGCAGTACTTC. It is translated as CASSLNAGGPDEQYF. V gene TRBV7-3 combines with J gene TRBJ2-7; 9 positions match TRBD2. Trimming removed 1 base from V and 5 bases from J; junction bases left unmatched: 6. Germline V gene data show CDR1 as SGHTA and CDR2 as FQGTGA. The length of the CDR3 is 15 residues.

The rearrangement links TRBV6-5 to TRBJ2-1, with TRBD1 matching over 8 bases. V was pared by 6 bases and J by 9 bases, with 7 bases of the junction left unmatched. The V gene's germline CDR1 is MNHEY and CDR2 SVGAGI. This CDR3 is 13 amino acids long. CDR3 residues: CASRRQGTPEQFF. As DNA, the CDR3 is TGTGCCAGCAGACGACAGGGGACCCCTGAGCAGTTCTTC.

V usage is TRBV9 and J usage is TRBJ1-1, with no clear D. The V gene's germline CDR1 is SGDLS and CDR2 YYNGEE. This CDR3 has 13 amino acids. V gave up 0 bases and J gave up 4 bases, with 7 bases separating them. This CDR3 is CASSVAFGTEAFF. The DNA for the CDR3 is TGTGCCAGCAGCGTAGCTTTCGGCACTGAAGCTTTCTTT.

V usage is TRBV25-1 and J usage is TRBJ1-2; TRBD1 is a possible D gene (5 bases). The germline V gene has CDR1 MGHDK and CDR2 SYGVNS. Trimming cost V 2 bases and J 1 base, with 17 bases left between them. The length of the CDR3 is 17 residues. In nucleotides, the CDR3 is TGTGCCAGCAGTGAAGCCGAGCCGGGACGGATTAACTATGGCTACACCTTC. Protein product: CASSEAEPGRINYGYTF.